Each of the 31 T cell receptor beta chains below was sequenced from the same sample in a study of cytomegalovirus exposure and HLA in healthy donors (dated by TCRdb to 2016 to 2017). Libraries were constructed by the immunoSEQ multiplex PCR assay. The multiplex PCR relied on a mix of 60 forward primers for TCR Vbeta segments and 13 reverse primers for TCR Jbeta segments. In its TCRdb copy, this immuneACCESS table keeps in-frame sequences only and misses some clones. Where compared with another copy, unresolved V genes explain less than half of these, and the others have no known cause. This sample's listing comprises some 75,000 clones. About 0.83% of the sample lies in the top ten. The sequenced sample consisted of PBMCs. The receptors come from a boy under 18 in good health and CMV-seronegative.

The gene calls are TRBV30 and TRBJ1-5; D uncertain. The CDR3 contains 13 residues. Germline V CDR1 and CDR2: GTSNPN, SVGIG (reference sequence). Trimming took off 0 bases at V and 4 bases at J, with 7 bases between the two ends. The CDR3 loop reads CAWSVRVNQPQHF. The CDR3 DNA is TGTGCCTGGAGTGTCCGTGTAAATCAGCCCCAGCATTTT.

The J gene is TRBJ1-2, the V gene TRBV4-3; D is unclear. V dropped 0 bases and J dropped 6 bases, with 17 bases sitting between them. This CDR3 has 16 amino acids. Per the germline V gene, CDR1 is LGHNA and CDR2 is YSLEER. CDR3: CASSQDLTRRTNGYTF. The CDR3 nucleotides read TGCGCCAGCAGCCAAGATCTGACGAGGCGAACCAATGGCTACACCTTC.

The chain uses TRBV15 and TRBJ1-4, with D hard to call. The CDR3 covers 18 residues. V lost 0 bases and J lost 4, with 18 bases in between. Germline V gene lookup returns CDR1 LNHNV and CDR2 YYDKDF (reference sequence). The CDR3 here is CATSRDDRPGNVNEKLFF. The CDR3 DNA reads as TGTGCCACCAGCAGAGATGACCGCCCGGGGAACGTTAATGAAAAACTGTTTTTT.

V usage is TRBV11-2 and J usage is TRBJ2-7; TRBD1 aligns across 8 bases. The CDR3 totals 14 residues. Looked up from germline, CDR1 is SGHAT and CDR2 is FQNNGV. Trimming removed 1 base from V and 6 bases from J; junction bases left unmatched: 5. The CDR3 spells CASSLGQGFGEQYF. The DNA for the CDR3 is TGTGCCAGCAGCTTAGGACAGGGGTTTGGCGAGCAGTACTTC.

The V gene is TRBV2, the J gene TRBJ2-1; 7 bases agree with TRBD2. Trimming cost V 4 bases and J 5 bases; bases outside gene matches: 11. Germline values: CDR1 SNHLY, CDR2 FYNNEI. This CDR3 has 16 amino acids. The CDR3 here is CASSVEGGRIHNEQFF. The CDR3 bases are TGTGCCAGCAGTGTCGAGGGCGGGAGAATCCACAATGAGCAGTTCTTC.

V is TRBV6-5 and J is TRBJ1-4, with D hard to call. Germline V gives CDR1 MNHEY, CDR2 SVGAGI. V lost 4 bases, J lost 8 bases, and 14 bases lay in between. The CDR3 is 14 residues long. The CDR3 DNA sequence: TGTGCCAGCAGTTCCCGACGAGGAGGGGAAAAACTGTTTTTT. It yields the protein CASSSRRGGEKLFF.

The rearrangement uses TRBV29-1 and TRBJ1-1; 8 bases are shared with TRBD1. Unmatched junction bases numbered 6, after V lost 7 bases and J lost 5 bases. The CDR3 runs to 12 residues. CDR1 and CDR2 (germline): SQVTM, ANQGSEA. The CDR3 DNA reads as TGCAGCGGAAACAGGGGGGAGACTGAAGCTTTCTTT. Protein: CSGNRGETEAFF.

V gene TRBV9 combines with J gene TRBJ2-7; no firm D call. V lost 0 bases to trimming and J lost 5 bases, with 12 bases between them. The CDR3 loop spans 14 amino acids. CDR1 is SGDLS, CDR2 YYNGEE, per germline. As DNA, the CDR3 is TGTGCCAGCAGCGTAGGAGGAGTGAACGACGAGCAGTACTTC. Protein product: CASSVGGVNDEQYF.

The chain has TRBV30 and TRBJ1-2; D gene uncertain. Germline V lookup: CDR1 GTSNPN, CDR2 SVGIG (reference sequence). The CDR3 covers 13 residues. The V gene lost 1 base and the J gene lost 8 bases, with 14 bases spanning the gap. This chain's CDR3 is CAWSARSRLGYTF. The DNA for the CDR3 is TGTGCCTGGAGTGCCAGGTCCCGGCTAGGCTACACCTTC.

DNA of the CDR3: TGTGCCAGCAGCTTAGATTACAGGGGTGGTGGCTACACCTTC. This gives the protein CASSLDYRGGGYTF. This chain joins TRBV11-2 and TRBJ1-2; 7 nucleotides align to TRBD1. Germline-derived CDR1 and CDR2 are SGHAT and FQNNGV. The CDR3 is made up of 14 amino acids. The J segment lost 7 bases and the V segment lost 0 bases, leaving 5 bases of the junction unmatched.

This sequence joins TRBV6-1 and TRBJ2-2, with unresolved D. CDR1 is MNHNS and CDR2 is SASEGT in the germline V gene. The V gene lost 1 base and the J gene lost 4 bases, with 13 bases spanning the gap. This CDR3 spans 16 amino acids. CDR3 protein: CASSEGSGAPTGELFF. The DNA for the CDR3 is TGTGCCAGCAGTGAAGGGTCAGGCGCCCCCACCGGGGAGCTGTTTTTT.

The chain is built from TRBV18 and TRBJ1-1; D is uncertain. V was clipped by 6 bases and J by 0 bases, with 17 bases between them. The CDR3 is 16 amino acids. Per the germline V gene, CDR1 is KGHSH and CDR2 is LQKENI. CDR3 sequence: CASSSEGGSLNTEAFF. CDR3 coding DNA: TGTGCCAGCTCCTCTGAGGGAGGCAGCTTGAACACTGAAGCTTTCTTT.

The rearrangement joins TRBV4-2 to TRBJ2-1; 10 bases line up with TRBD2. The length of the CDR3 is 19 residues. V dropped 3 bases and J dropped 1; count of bases not matched to a gene: 12. Germline V gene lookup returns CDR1 LGHNA and CDR2 YNFKEQ. CDR3 sequence: CASSHQAGGLSSSYNEQFF. The DNA for the CDR3 is TGTGCCAGCAGCCACCAAGCGGGAGGGCTCAGCAGTTCCTACAATGAGCAGTTCTTC.

The V gene is TRBV4-1, the J gene TRBJ2-7, with D perhaps matching TRBD1 (5 bases). CDR3 length: 15 amino acids. Per germline, CDR1 MGHRA and CDR2 YSYEKL. Trimming stripped 1 base from V and 3 bases from J, with 13 bases between. The CDR3 DNA reads as TGCGCCAGCAGCCAAGCCTGGCCAGGGAACTACGAGCAGTACTTC. It yields the protein CASSQAWPGNYEQYF.

The chain employs TRBV5-6 and TRBJ1-6, with TRBD1 matching 7 bases. The V and J ends lost 4 bases and 7 bases, in that order; junction bases with no gene match: 5. The germline CDR1 and CDR2 sequences are SGHDT and YYEEEE. The CDR3 totals 14 residues. The CDR3 is CASSPKQGNSPLHF. In DNA, the CDR3 is TGTGCCAGCAGCCCGAAACAGGGGAATTCACCCCTCCACTTT.

The rearrangement links TRBV28 to TRBJ2-7; TRBD1 aligns across 10 bases. This CDR3 region has 17 residues. Losses at the gene ends were 4 bases for V and 7 bases for J; bases not matched to a gene: 16. Germline-derived CDR1 and CDR2 are MDHEN and SYDVKM. The DNA of the CDR3 is TGTGCCAGCAGTTCAAAGCCGGGACAGGGGCCCCAGGGAGAGCAGTACTTC. Its translation is CASSSKPGQGPQGEQYF.

The chain links TRBV5-1 to TRBJ2-1; 7 positions match TRBD2. Germline V gene lookup returns CDR1 SGHRS and CDR2 YFSETQ. With 2 bases clipped from V and 6 bases from J, the junction kept 5 bases outside the gene matches. The CDR3 totals 14 residues. CDR3 residues: CASSFSGTINEQFF. In nucleotides, the CDR3 is TGCGCCAGCAGCTTCAGCGGGACCATCAATGAGCAGTTCTTC.

This rearrangement joins TRBV25-1 to TRBJ2-1; 10 bases agree with TRBD2. The trim removed 3 bases at V and 0 bases at J, leaving 5 bases unmatched. Germline V gene data show CDR1 as MGHDK and CDR2 as SYGVNS. The CDR3 totals 17 residues. The CDR3 sequence: CASSESSGGTSYNEQFF. The CDR3 nucleotides are TGTGCCAGCAGTGAGTCTAGCGGGGGTACCTCCTACAATGAGCAGTTCTTC.

The chain carries TRBV5-4 and TRBJ2-5, with 9 bases lining up with TRBD1. The ends lost 4 bases at V and 5 bases at J; junction bases unmatched: 6. This CDR3 comprises 14 residues. Germline V CDR1 and CDR2: SGHNT, YYREEE (reference sequence). DNA for the CDR3: TGTGCCAGCAGCAGGGACAGGGAGCGGGAGACCCAGTACTTC. Translating it yields CASSRDRERETQYF. Full variable domain (outside the CDR3, taken from reference TRBV5-4 and TRBJ2-5): ETGVTQSPTHLIKTRGQQVTLRCSSQSGHNTVSWYQQALGQGPQFIFQYYREEENGRGNFPPRFSGLQFPNYSSELNVNALELDDSALYLCASSRDRERETQYFGPGTRLLVL.

This chain uses TRBV7-6 with TRBJ1-4; maybe TRBD1 (5 bases). The CDR3 has 15 residues. Germline values: CDR1 SGHVS, CDR2 FNYEAQ. Trimming shortened V by 10 bases and J by 0 bases, and 15 bases separated the two germline ends. CDR3 coding DNA: TGTGCCACCCACAGGACCCTTGCAACTAATGAAAAACTGTTTTTT. Translating gives CATHRTLATNEKLFF.

The chain combines TRBV5-1 with TRBJ2-3; 7 bases align to TRBD2. This CDR3 spans 15 amino acids. V lost 4 bases to trimming and J lost 1 base; unmatched junction nucleotides: 6. Germline V gives CDR1 SGHRS, CDR2 YFSETQ. The CDR3 sequence is CASSPTSWGTDTQYF. For the CDR3, the DNA is TGCGCCAGCAGCCCGACTAGCTGGGGCACAGATACGCAGTATTTT. The full variable domain, its missing parts supplied by reference TRBV5-1 and TRBJ2-3, is KAGVTQTPRYLIKTRGQQVTLSCSPISGHRSVSWYQQTPGQGLQFLFEYFSETQRNKGNFPGRFSGRQFSNSRSEMNVSTLELGDSALYLCASSPTSWGTDTQYFGPGTRLTVL.

As concerns this clone: The sample has other DNA sequences that encode this CDR3 too. This chain uses TRBV7-2 with TRBJ1-2, with 10 bases lining up with TRBD1. The CDR3 runs to 14 residues. CDR1 and CDR2 from the germline V gene are SGHTA and FQGNSA. V dropped 5 bases and J dropped 4; count of bases not matched to a gene: 4. The CDR3 region has the DNA TGTGCCAGCAGCCGGGACAGGGGAGGCTATGGCTACACCTTC. Residues: CASSRDRGGYGYTF.

The CDR3 loop reads CASSLTGWPNEKLFF. In DNA form, the CDR3 reads TGTGCCAGCAGTTTAACGGGTTGGCCTAATGAAAAACTGTTTTTT. The chain is built from TRBV27 and TRBJ1-4; D not certain. Trimming left V 2 bases short and J 3 bases short, with 10 bases between. The CDR3 extends over 15 amino acids. Germline-derived CDR1 and CDR2 are MNHEY and SMNVEV (reference sequence).

V gene TRBV7-2 combines with J gene TRBJ1-1; D ambiguous. CDR3 length: 13 residues. The germline gives CDR1 SGHTA, CDR2 FQGNSA. Trimming took 2 bases from V and 1 from J, leaving 5 bases between them. The CDR3 here is CASSLIGNTEAFF. DNA of the CDR3: TGTGCCAGCAGCTTAATCGGGAACACTGAAGCTTTCTTT.

The rearrangement links TRBV19 to TRBJ2-2; TRBD2 aligns across 9 bases. The CDR3 sequence is 15 residues long. The germline V gene encodes CDR1 LNHDA and CDR2 SQIVND (reference sequence). The trim removed 7 bases at V and 4 bases at J, leaving 7 bases unmatched. The chain's CDR3 is CASTTLAGATGELFF. The CDR3 region has the DNA TGTGCCAGTACAACTTTAGCGGGGGCCACCGGGGAGCTGTTTTTT.

V gene TRBV9 combines with J gene TRBJ2-7; tentatively, D is TRBD1 (5 bases). This CDR3 spans 15 amino acids. Per the germline V gene, CDR1 is SGDLS and CDR2 is YYNGEE. The V end was cut by 3 bases, the J end by 0 bases, with 13 bases between. The chain's CDR3 is CASSASDMVSYEQYF. CDR3 bases: TGTGCCAGCAGCGCTTCGGACATGGTCTCCTACGAGCAGTACTTC.

The chain carries TRBV5-1 and TRBJ1-1, with a weak D call TRBD1 (5 bases). V gave up 5 bases and J gave up 3 bases, with 17 bases separating them. The CDR3 is 15 amino acids. The germline V gene has CDR1 SGHRS and CDR2 YFSETQ. CDR3 residues: CASRKDPGLYTEAFF. The CDR3 nucleotides read TGCGCCAGCAGAAAGGATCCGGGACTGTACACTGAAGCTTTCTTT.

V gene TRBV19 combines with J gene TRBJ1-3; D remains unclear. The CDR3 is made up of 13 amino acids. The V end was cut by 6 bases, the J end by 0 bases, with 6 bases between. The V gene's germline CDR1 is LNHDA and CDR2 SQIVND (reference sequence). In DNA, the CDR3 is TGTGCCAGTAGGCTGAGCTCTGGAAACACCATATATTTT. It is translated as CASRLSSGNTIYF.

The chain is built from TRBV29-1 and TRBJ1-2; 9 nucleotides align to TRBD1. CDR1 and CDR2 from the germline V gene are SQVTM and ANQGSEA. The CDR3 loop spans 15 amino acids. V trimming: 4 bases; J trimming: 4 bases; junction bases outside the gene matches: 10. The CDR3 is CSVAGTGTGAYGYTF. Written as DNA, the CDR3 is TGCAGCGTTGCGGGGACAGGGACCGGTGCCTATGGCTACACCTTC. The full variable domain, in which reference TRBV29-1 and TRBJ1-2 provide the parts outside the CDR3, is SAVISQKPSRDICQRGTSLTIQCQVDSQVTMMFWYRQQPGQSLTLIATANQGSEATYESGFVIDKFPISRPNLTFSTLTVSNMSPEDSSIYLCSVAGTGTGAYGYTFGSGTRLTVV.

The rearrangement joins TRBV7-6 to TRBJ1-4; the D is unclear. CDR3 length equals 14 residues. V lost 1 base and J lost 7, with 10 bases in between. In germline, CDR1 is SGHVS, CDR2 FNYEAQ. This CDR3 reads CASSLEVAGEKLFF. The DNA for the CDR3 is TGTGCCAGCAGCTTAGAGGTAGCGGGTGAAAAACTGTTTTTT. Complete variable domain (other parts from reference TRBV7-6 and TRBJ1-4): GAGVSQSPRYKVTKRGQDVALRCDPISGHVSLYWYRQALGQGPEFLTYFNYEAQQDKSGLPNDRFSAERPEGSISTLTIQRTEQRDSAMYRCASSLEVAGEKLFFGSGTQLSVL.

The genes are TRBV18 and TRBJ1-1, with TRBD1 matching over 8 bases. Looked up from germline, CDR1 is KGHSH and CDR2 is LQKENI. The CDR3 is 14 amino acids. After removal of 3 bases from V and 1 base from J, the junction contained 1 base not matched to a gene. The DNA of the CDR3 is TGTGCCAGCTCACCCGGACAGGGGAACACTGAAGCTTTCTTT. Translating it yields CASSPGQGNTEAFF.